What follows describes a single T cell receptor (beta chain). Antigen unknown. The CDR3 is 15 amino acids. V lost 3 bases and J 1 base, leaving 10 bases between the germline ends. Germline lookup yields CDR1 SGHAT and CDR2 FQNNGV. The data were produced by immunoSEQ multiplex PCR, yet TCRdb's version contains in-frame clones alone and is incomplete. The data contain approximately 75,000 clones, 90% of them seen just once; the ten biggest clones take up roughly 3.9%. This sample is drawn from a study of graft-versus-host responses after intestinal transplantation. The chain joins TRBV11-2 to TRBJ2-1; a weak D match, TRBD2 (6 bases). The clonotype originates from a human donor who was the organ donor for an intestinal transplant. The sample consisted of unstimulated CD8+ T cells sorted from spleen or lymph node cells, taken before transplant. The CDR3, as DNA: TGTGCCAGCAGCTTTGGGGGGTTATCCTACAATGAGCAGTTCTTC. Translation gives CASSFGGLSYNEQFF.